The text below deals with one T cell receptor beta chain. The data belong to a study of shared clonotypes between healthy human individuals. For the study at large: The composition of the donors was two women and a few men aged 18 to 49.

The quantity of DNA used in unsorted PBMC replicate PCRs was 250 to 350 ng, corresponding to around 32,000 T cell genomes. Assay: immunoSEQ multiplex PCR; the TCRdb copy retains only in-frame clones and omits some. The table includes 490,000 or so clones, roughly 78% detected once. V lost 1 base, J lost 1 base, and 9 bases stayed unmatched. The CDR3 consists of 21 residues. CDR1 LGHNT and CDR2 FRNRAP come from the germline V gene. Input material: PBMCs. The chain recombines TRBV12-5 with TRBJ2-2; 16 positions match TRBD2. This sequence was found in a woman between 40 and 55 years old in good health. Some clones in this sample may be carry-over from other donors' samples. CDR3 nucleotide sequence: TGTGCTAGTGGTTTGGCACAGCGGGGACTAGCGGGAGGGAGGAACACCGGGGAGCTGTTTTTT. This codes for CASGLAQRGLAGGRNTGELFF. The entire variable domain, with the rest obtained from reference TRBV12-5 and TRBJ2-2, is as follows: DARVTQTPRHKVTEMGQEVTMRCQPILGHNTVFWYRQTMMQGLELLAYFRNRAPLDDSGMPKDRFSAEMPDATLATLKIQPSEPRDSAVYFCASGLAQRGLAGGRNTGELFFGEGSRLTVL.